This T cell receptor (beta chain) was identified in a study of naive and memory T cell subsets. With respect to this clonotype: Its antigen is unknown.

Two oligonucleotides, mixed equimolar, formed the beta constant-region primer covering TRBC1 and TRBC2. Four rounds of PCR amplified the ligated cDNA using nested alpha and beta constant-region primers plus SP2. In TCRdb, the UMI-ligation and nested PCR reads were re-called with MiXCR into one record per CDR3 protein. This table holds about 90,000 distinct CDR3 sequences, 11% found once. Looked up from germline, CDR1 is SGDLS and CDR2 is YYNGEE. The V end was cut by 0 bases, the J end by 4 bases, with 7 bases between. The CDR3 contains 14 residues. Findings of the study overall: Especially in CD8 cells, naive repertoires contained a few larger clonotypes, possibly CD45RA-re-expressing memory cells.

This clonotype was sampled from a human donor in good health. The rearrangement links TRBV9 to TRBJ2-2; possibly TRBD1 for D (5 bases). The sequenced sample was naive CD4+ T cells from blood. This chain's CDR3 is CASSVVGATGELFF. As DNA, the CDR3 is TGTGCCAGCAGCGTAGTTGGGGCCACCGGGGAGCTGTTTTTT.